These T cell receptor beta chains were read from a single sample in a study of post-analysis software for immune sequencing data. Using its own MiXCR run on the PCR reads, TCRdb lists one record per CDR3 protein. The sample holds approximately 400,000 distinct CDR3 sequences, roughly 35% seen once. The sample was blood. Receptors originate from a girl aged 10-17 years with multiple sclerosis. CDR3s leave out the opening cysteine and the closing phenylalanine or tryptophan. The order of the fields is clone size, V gene, CDR3 protein. Clone size is not always given. Where it is, it says once, few, many or a class for expanded clones.

>.|TRBV11-2
ASSLVVREFEAF
>.|TRBV3-1
ASSQVAPLDYGQY
>few|TRBV6-5
ASSYEGAGELF
>.|TRBV19
ASSVRRAGGTSQH
>few|TRBV9
ASSGPGPTNYGYT
>.|TRBV12-3/TRBV12-4
ASSPLRGGRNSPLH
>few|TRBV27
ASSLVDSKETQY
>.|TRBV5-6
ASRPDRGQGTEAF
>.|TRBV28
ASSRRTSGEGDTQY
>many|TRBV28
ASSGPDGSYEQY
>few|TRBV20-1
SAPTGIYGYT
>.|TRBV27
ASRLSGQGFKY
>few|TRBV5-1
ASREYGGADTQY
>.|TRBV2
ASILGEAPSSYNEQF
>once|TRBV28
ASRSNIRDPY
>few|TRBV27
ASSFGTGGLEQY
>.|TRBV29-1
SVPGDFRYNEQF
>.|TRBV7-6
ASSILAGGPQDTQY
>.|TRBV6-2/TRBV6-3
ASSYSIQGMNIRY
>.|TRBV21-1
ASSSGGTGTYNEQF
>few|TRBV20-1
SATEWGLAKADTQY
>.|TRBV6-5
ASSYSSPPESNEQF
>.|TRBV27
ASSSLLRPLSEQF